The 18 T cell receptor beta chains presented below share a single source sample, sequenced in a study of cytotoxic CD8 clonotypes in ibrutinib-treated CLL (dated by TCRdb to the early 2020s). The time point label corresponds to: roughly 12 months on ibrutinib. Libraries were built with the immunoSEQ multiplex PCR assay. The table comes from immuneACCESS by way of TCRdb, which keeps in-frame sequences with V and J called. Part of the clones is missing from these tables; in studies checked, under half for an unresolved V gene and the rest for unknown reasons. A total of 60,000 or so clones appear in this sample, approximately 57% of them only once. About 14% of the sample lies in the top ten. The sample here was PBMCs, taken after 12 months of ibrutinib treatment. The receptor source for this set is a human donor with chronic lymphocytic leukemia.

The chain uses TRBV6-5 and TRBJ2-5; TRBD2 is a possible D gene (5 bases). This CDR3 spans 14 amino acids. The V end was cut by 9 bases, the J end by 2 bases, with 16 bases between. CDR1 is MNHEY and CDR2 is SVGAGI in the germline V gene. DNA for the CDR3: TGTGCCAGTCGCAGCGGTCCCGAACAAGAGACCCAGTACTTC. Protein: CASRSGPEQETQYF.

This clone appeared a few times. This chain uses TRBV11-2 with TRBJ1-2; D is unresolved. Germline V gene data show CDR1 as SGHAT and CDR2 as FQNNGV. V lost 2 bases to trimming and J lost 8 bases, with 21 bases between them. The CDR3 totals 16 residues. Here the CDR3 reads CASSLPHTPFGRGYTF. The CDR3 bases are TGTGCCAGCAGCTTACCCCACACCCCTTTCGGGAGAGGCTACACCTTC.

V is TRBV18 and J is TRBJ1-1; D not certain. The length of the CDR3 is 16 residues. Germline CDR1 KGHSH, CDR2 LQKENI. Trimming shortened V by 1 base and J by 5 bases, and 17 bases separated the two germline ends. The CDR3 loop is CASSPLPGEGGTEAFF. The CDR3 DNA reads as TGTGCCAGCTCACCACTCCCAGGAGAGGGAGGGACTGAAGCTTTCTTT.

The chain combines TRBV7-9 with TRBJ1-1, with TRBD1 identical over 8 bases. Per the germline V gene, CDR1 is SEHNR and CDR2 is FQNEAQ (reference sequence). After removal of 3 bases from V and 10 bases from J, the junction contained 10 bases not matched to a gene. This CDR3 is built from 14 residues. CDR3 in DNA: TGTGCCAGCAGCTTCGGACAGGGTAACGCTGGAGCTTTCTTT. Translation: CASSFGQGNAGAFF.

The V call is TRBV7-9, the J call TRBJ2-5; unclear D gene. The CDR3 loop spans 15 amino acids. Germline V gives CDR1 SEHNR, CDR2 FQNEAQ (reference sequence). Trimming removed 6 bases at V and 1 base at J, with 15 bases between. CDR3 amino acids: CASSLPLNVQETQYF. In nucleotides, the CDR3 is TGTGCCAGCAGTTTGCCCCTAAACGTCCAAGAGACCCAGTACTTC.

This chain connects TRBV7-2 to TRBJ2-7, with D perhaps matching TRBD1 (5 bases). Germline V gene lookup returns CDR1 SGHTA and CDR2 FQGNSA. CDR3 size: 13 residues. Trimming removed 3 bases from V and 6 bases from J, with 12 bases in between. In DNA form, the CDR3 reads TGTGCCAGCAGCTTGGGGCGCGGATCCGAGCAGTACTTC. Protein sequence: CASSLGRGSEQYF.

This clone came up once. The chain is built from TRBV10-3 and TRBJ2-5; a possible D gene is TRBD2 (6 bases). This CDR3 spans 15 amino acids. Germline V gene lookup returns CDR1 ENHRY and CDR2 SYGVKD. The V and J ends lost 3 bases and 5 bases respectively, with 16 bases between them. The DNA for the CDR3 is TGTGCCATCAGTGACTCGATGGGGGGAGATGAGACCCAGTACTTC. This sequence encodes CAISDSMGGDETQYF.

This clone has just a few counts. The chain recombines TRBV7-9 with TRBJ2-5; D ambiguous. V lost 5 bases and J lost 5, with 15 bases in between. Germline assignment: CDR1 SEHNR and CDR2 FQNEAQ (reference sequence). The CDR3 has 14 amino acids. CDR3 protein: CASSPTEFRETQYF. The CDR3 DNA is TGTGCCAGCAGCCCCACGGAATTTAGGGAGACCCAGTACTTC. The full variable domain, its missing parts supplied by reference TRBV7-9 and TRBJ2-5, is DTGVSQNPRHKITKRGQNVTFRCDPISEHNRLYWYRQTLGQGPEFLTYFQNEAQLEKSRLLSDRFSAERPKGSFSTLEIQRTEQGDSAMYLCASSPTEFRETQYFGPGTRLLVL.

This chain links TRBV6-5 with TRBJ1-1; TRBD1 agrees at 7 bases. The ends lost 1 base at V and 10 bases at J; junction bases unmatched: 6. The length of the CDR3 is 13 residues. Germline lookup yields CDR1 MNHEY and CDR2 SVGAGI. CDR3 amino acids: CASSYFTGTVAFF. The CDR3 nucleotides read TGTGCCAGCAGTTACTTCACCGGGACAGTAGCTTTCTTT.

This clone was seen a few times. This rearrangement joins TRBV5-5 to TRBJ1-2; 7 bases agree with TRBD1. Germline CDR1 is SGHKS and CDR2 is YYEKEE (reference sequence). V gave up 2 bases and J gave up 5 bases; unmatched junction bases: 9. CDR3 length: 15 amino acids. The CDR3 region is CASSLGPTGPYGYTF. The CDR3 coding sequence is TGTGCCAGCAGCTTAGGCCCGACAGGGCCATATGGCTACACCTTC.

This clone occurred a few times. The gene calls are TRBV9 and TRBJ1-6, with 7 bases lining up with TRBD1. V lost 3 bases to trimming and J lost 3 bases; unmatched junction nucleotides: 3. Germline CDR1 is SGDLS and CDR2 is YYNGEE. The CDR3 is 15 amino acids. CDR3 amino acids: CASSADRVYNSPLHF. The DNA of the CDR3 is TGTGCCAGCAGCGCCGACAGGGTCTATAATTCACCCCTCCACTTT.

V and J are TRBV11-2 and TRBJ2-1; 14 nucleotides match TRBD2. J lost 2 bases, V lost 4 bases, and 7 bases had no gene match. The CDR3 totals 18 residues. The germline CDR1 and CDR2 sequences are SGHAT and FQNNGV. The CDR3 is CASSSGLAGATPYNEQFF. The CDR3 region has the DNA TGTGCCAGCAGCTCGGGACTAGCGGGGGCGACACCCTACAATGAGCAGTTCTTC. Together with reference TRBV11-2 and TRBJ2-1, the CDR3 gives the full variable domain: EAGVAQSPRYKIIEKRQSVAFWCNPISGHATLYWYQQILGQGPKLLIQFQNNGVVDDSQLPKDRFSAERLKGVDSTLKIQPAKLEDSAVYLCASSSGLAGATPYNEQFFGPGTRLTVL.

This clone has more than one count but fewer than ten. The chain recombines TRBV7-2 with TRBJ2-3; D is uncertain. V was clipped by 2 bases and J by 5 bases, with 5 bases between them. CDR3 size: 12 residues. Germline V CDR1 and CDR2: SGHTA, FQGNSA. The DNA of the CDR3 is TGTGCCAGCAGCTTAAGTGTAGATACGCAGTATTTT. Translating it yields CASSLSVDTQYF. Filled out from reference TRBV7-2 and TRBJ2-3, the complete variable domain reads GAGVSQSPSNKVTEKGKDVELRCDPISGHTALYWYRQSLGQGLEFLIYFQGNSAPDKSGLPSDRFSAERTGGSVSTLTIQRTQQEDSAVYLCASSLSVDTQYFGPGTRLTVL.

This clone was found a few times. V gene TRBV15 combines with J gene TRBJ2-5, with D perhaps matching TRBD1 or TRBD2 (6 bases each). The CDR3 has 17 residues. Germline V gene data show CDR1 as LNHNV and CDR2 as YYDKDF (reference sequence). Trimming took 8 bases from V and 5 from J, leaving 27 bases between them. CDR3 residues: CATRPTGFGGRSETQYF. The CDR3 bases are TGTGCCACCCGGCCAACAGGGTTTGGGGGGCGCAGCGAGACCCAGTACTTC. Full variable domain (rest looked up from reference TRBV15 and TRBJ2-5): DAMVIQNPRYQVTQFGKPVTLSCSQTLNHNVMYWYQQKSSQAPKLLFHYYDKDFNNEADTPDNFQSRRPNTSFCFLDIRSPGLGDTAMYLCATRPTGFGGRSETQYFGPGTRLLVL.

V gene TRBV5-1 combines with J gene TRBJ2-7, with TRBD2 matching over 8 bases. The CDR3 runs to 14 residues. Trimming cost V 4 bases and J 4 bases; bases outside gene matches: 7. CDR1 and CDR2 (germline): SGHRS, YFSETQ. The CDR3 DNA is TGCGCCAGCAGCGCGGGGGGAAGAAAATACGAGCAGTACTTC. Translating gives CASSAGGRKYEQYF.

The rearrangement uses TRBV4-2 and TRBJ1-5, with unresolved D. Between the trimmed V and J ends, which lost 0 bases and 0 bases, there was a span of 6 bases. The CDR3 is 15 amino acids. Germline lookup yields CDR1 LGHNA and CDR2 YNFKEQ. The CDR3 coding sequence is TGTGCCAGCAGCCAAGATGAGAATAGCAATCAGCCCCAGCATTTT. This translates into CASSQDENSNQPQHF.

CDR3 residues: CASKSGQLTYEQYF. The CDR3 bases are TGTGCCAGCAAATCGGGACAACTTACCTACGAGCAGTACTTC. The chain has TRBV2 and TRBJ2-7; tentative D call: TRBD1 (6 bases). The CDR3 covers 14 residues. The germline gives CDR1 SNHLY, CDR2 FYNNEI. The V and J ends lost 7 bases and 2 bases respectively, with 15 bases between them.

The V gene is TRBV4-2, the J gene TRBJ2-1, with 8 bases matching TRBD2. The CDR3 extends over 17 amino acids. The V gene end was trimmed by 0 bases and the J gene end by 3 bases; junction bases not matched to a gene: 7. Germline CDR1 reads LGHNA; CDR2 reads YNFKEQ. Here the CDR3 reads CASSQDMGAGGYNEQFF. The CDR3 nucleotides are TGTGCCAGCAGCCAAGATATGGGTGCGGGGGGCTACAATGAGCAGTTCTTC.